This section outlines one T cell receptor (beta chain) sequence together with its context. The antigen this receptor binds is unknown. The sample holds no much larger clone one base away, and base qualities are not on file. Per the publication, the time point label means: pre-reinfection, 55 to 20 weeks before reinfection detection. Sorted cells were sequenced directly ex vivo, with no in vitro expansion before TCR sequencing. The donors were people who inject drugs and were enrolled in Canada's Montreal Acute Hepatitis C Cohort Study (HEPCO). Total naive CD8 T cells, sorted as viable CD3+ CD8+ CD45RO-, came from two donors at all three reinfection time points as controls. Before sorting, cryopreserved peripheral blood mononuclear cells were thawed and CD8 T cells were purified from those thawed cells. Negative selection with the MACS CD8+ T cell Isolation Kit was used to enrich CD8 T cells. Cells were sorted on a BD FACSAria II sorter running FACSDiva software, and FlowJo was used to analyze the data.

The CDR3, cysteine through phenylalanine, is 15 amino acids long. The only DNA kept is the CDR3, 45 bases in frame from the first base. The junction shows trimming of 4 bases on V and 5 bases on J, and the gene matches do not reach 8 bases of it. CDR1 and CDR2 are drawn from the germline V gene (reference sequence): MNHEY, SMNVEV. This sample was taken from a study of memory CD8 T cells in hepatitis C reinfection (TCRdb year 2017). Study-wide context: A few donors spontaneously resolved two consecutive HCV infections, while two donors cleared a primary infection but became chronically infected after reinfection. HCV reinfection was defined by a positive HCV RNA test following two negative tests taken at least 60 days apart. Pre-reinfection samples were obtained between 55 and 20 weeks before detection of reinfection. The TCR beta repertoire of virus-specific CD8 T cells was tracked longitudinally in a few donors across an HCV reinfection episode. Between about 2008 and 2012, 5 or 6 reinfection cases with stored pre-reinfection samples were identified. Participants who had resolved a prior HCV infection were followed every 3 months in the reinfection study.

The method was the immunoSEQ multiplex PCR assay. Genomic DNA was extracted from the sorted cells, and the TCR beta V, D and J regions were sequenced using the automated high-throughput method of Adaptive Biotechnologies. A two-step, bias-controlled multiplex PCR was used to amplify the CDR3 regions. Amplified TCR beta libraries were sequenced on an Illumina instrument. The authors' pipeline ran thus. Demultiplexed reads were processed to reduce amplification and sequencing bias, and the IMGT database was used to assign CDR3 sequences to gene families. ImmunoSEQ software version 2.0 was used to analyze repertoire data. Out-of-frame sequences and sequences with stop codons in the CDR3 were removed from clonotype lists. Clonotypes with a frequency below 0.01% were excluded because such low-frequency clonotypes corresponded to less than one cell. Richness was calculated by dividing observed richness by the number of input cells, and evenness was calculated by dividing Shannon entropy by the log of observed richness. Repertoire diversity and the similarity between time points were measured using Simpson diversity and Morisita-Horn overlap indices. Clonotypes were categorized as dominant (>1%), sub-dominant (0.5-0.99%), low abundance (0.1-0.49%) or lowest abundance (<0.1%). For the germline index, total nucleotide additions were subtracted from total CDR3 length, and that difference was then divided by total CDR3 length. Entries here come from immuneACCESS through TCRdb and include only in-frame sequences with V and J called. Some clones fail to appear in such tables; in the studies checked, an unresolved V gene covers under half of the shortfall, and the cause of the remainder is unknown. That table supplies the V and J calls and clone size; D and trimming were determined from the DNA. This sample comprises over 50,000 clones, roughly 86% of them detected only once. The ten most abundant clones make up around 1% of the sample.

Overall results and qualifications from the work: Because only a handful of donors were included, definitive conclusions about public clonotypes linked to secondary clearance could not be reached by the study.

Sequencing was performed on naive CD8+ T cells sorted from blood. The cell subset or site label here, explained by the study, means: total naive CD8+CD45RO- T cells. This sequence originates from a man in his late teens or twenties with hepatitis C virus infection. The rearrangement combines TRBV27 with TRBJ2-1, with TRBD2 identical over 7 junction bases. The DNA is as follows: TGTGCCAGCAGTTCCGCAGGCGGGGGTAACAATGAGCAGTTCTTC. This codes for CASSSAGGGNNEQFF.